Listed below are T cell receptor beta chains from one sample, sequenced in a study of T cell changes during pregnancy in multiple sclerosis. Here immunoSEQ multiplex PCR was the method, and the copy in TCRdb shows in-frame clones only, minus some. The sample carries more than 8,000 clones, around 90% recorded once. Sample: CD8+ T cells from peripheral blood mononuclear cells, taken in the first trimester of pregnancy. The receptor source for this set is a female donor in good health, enrolled as a control in a pregnancy study. The CDR3 runs from the conserved cysteine through the conserved F or W. Each record gives: CDR3 length, D gene, J gene, V gene, clone size, CDR3 protein, CDR3 DNA. A D gene is named only where the DNA matches it firmly. Where a row states a size, it is once, few, many or the class of an expanded clone; other rows omit it.

CDR3 length: 15; D gene: TRBD2; J gene: TRBJ2-1; V gene: TRBV15; clone size: NA; CDR3 protein: CATSRDGLAGDEQFF; CDR3 DNA: TGTGCCACCAGCAGAGATGGACTAGCGGGAGATGAGCAGTTCTTC
CDR3 length: 13; D gene: NA; J gene: TRBJ1-5; V gene: TRBV6-1; clone size: once; CDR3 protein: CASNQEVHQPQHF; CDR3 DNA: TGTGCCAGCAACCAGGAGGTCCATCAGCCCCAGCATTTT
CDR3 length: 14; D gene: NA; J gene: TRBJ1-1; V gene: TRBV27; clone size: NA; CDR3 protein: CASSFRTENTEAFF; CDR3 DNA: TGTGCCAGCAGTTTTCGGACAGAGAACACTGAAGCTTTCTTT
CDR3 length: 15; D gene: NA; J gene: TRBJ1-1; V gene: TRBV5-1; clone size: NA; CDR3 protein: CASSLVGGENTEAFF; CDR3 DNA: TGCGCCAGCAGCTTGGTAGGGGGTGAGAACACTGAAGCTTTCTTT
CDR3 length: 16; D gene: TRBD2; J gene: TRBJ2-1; V gene: TRBV7-8; clone size: NA; CDR3 protein: CASSLEGGSRINEQFF; CDR3 DNA: TGTGCCAGCAGCTTAGAAGGCGGGAGTAGAATAAATGAGCAGTTCTTC
CDR3 length: 18; D gene: TRBD2; J gene: TRBJ2-5; V gene: TRBV4-2; clone size: NA; CDR3 protein: CASSQEGAGLAAPETQYF; CDR3 DNA: TGTGCCAGCAGCCAAGAGGGGGCCGGACTAGCGGCCCCAGAGACCCAGTACTTC
CDR3 length: 14; D gene: TRBD1; J gene: TRBJ1-1; V gene: TRBV19; clone size: NA; CDR3 protein: CASSTGQENTEAFF; CDR3 DNA: TGTGCCAGTAGTACGGGACAGGAGAACACTGAAGCTTTCTTT
CDR3 length: 13; D gene: NA; J gene: TRBJ2-2; V gene: TRBV9; clone size: NA; CDR3 protein: CASSAYNVGELFF; CDR3 DNA: TGTGCCAGCAGCGCGTATAATGTCGGGGAGCTGTTTTTT
CDR3 length: 11; D gene: NA; J gene: TRBJ1-2; V gene: TRBV11-2; clone size: NA; CDR3 protein: CASSLASGYTF; CDR3 DNA: TGTGCCAGCAGCTTAGCATCTGGCTACACCTTC
CDR3 length: 15; D gene: TRBD2; J gene: TRBJ2-5; V gene: TRBV6-4; clone size: few; CDR3 protein: CASARGGGTQETQYF; CDR3 DNA: TGTGCCAGCGCCAGAGGCGGGGGGACCCAAGAGACCCAGTACTTC
CDR3 length: 15; D gene: TRBD1; J gene: TRBJ1-1; V gene: TRBV5-1; clone size: few; CDR3 protein: CASSFTGGIDTEAFF; CDR3 DNA: TGCGCCAGCAGCTTTACAGGGGGAATCGACACTGAAGCTTTCTTT
CDR3 length: 17; D gene: TRBD2; J gene: TRBJ2-1; V gene: TRBV5-1; clone size: NA; CDR3 protein: CASSWNRLARPVNEQFF; CDR3 DNA: TGCGCCAGCAGCTGGAATCGACTAGCGCGACCAGTAAATGAGCAGTTCTTC
CDR3 length: 14; D gene: NA; J gene: TRBJ1-3; V gene: TRBV27; clone size: NA; CDR3 protein: CASSFVGAGNTIYF; CDR3 DNA: TGTGCCAGCAGTTTTGTGGGCGCTGGAAACACCATATATTTT
CDR3 length: 15; D gene: NA; J gene: TRBJ2-6; V gene: TRBV7-9; clone size: NA; CDR3 protein: CASSPPVSGANVLTF; CDR3 DNA: TGTGCCAGCAGCCCCCCCGTTTCTGGGGCCAACGTCCTGACTTTC
CDR3 length: 14; D gene: NA; J gene: TRBJ1-3; V gene: TRBV6-1; clone size: NA; CDR3 protein: CASSDLSSGNTIYF; CDR3 DNA: TGTGCCAGCAGTGATCTTTCCTCTGGAAACACCATATATTTT
CDR3 length: 15; D gene: NA; J gene: TRBJ1-1; V gene: TRBV6-5; clone size: once; CDR3 protein: CASSYSTGVNTEAFF; CDR3 DNA: TGTGCCAGCAGTTACTCGACAGGAGTGAACACTGAAGCTTTCTTT
CDR3 length: 13; D gene: NA; J gene: TRBJ2-7; V gene: TRBV27; clone size: NA; CDR3 protein: CASSLDSTYEQYF; CDR3 DNA: TGTGCCAGCAGTTTAGACAGCACCTACGAGCAGTACTTC
CDR3 length: 15; D gene: TRBD1; J gene: TRBJ2-5; V gene: TRBV7-9; clone size: NA; CDR3 protein: CASSPKTGGGKTQYF; CDR3 DNA: TGTGCCAGCAGCCCTAAAACAGGGGGAGGAAAGACCCAGTACTTC
CDR3 length: 9; D gene: NA; J gene: TRBJ1-5; V gene: TRBV20-1; clone size: NA; CDR3 protein: CSALQPQHF; CDR3 DNA: TGCAGTGCACTCCAGCCCCAGCATTTT
CDR3 length: 19; D gene: NA; J gene: TRBJ1-5; V gene: TRBV27; clone size: NA; CDR3 protein: CASSLFGSLVLESNQPQHF; CDR3 DNA: TGTGCCAGCAGTTTATTCGGGTCCCTTGTCCTTGAGAGCAATCAGCCCCAGCATTTT
CDR3 length: 16; D gene: TRBD2; J gene: TRBJ2-7; V gene: TRBV4-2; clone size: NA; CDR3 protein: CASSQDGTSGAHEQYF; CDR3 DNA: TGTGCCAGCAGCCAAGATGGGACTAGCGGGGCCCACGAGCAGTACTTC
CDR3 length: 13; D gene: TRBD1; J gene: TRBJ1-2; V gene: TRBV19; clone size: NA; CDR3 protein: CASRTGETYGYTF; CDR3 DNA: TGTGCCAGTAGAACAGGGGAGACCTATGGCTACACCTTC
CDR3 length: 14; D gene: TRBD2; J gene: TRBJ2-7; V gene: TRBV19; clone size: few; CDR3 protein: CATQATGGIYEQYF; CDR3 DNA: TGTGCCACCCAAGCGACCGGGGGGATTTACGAGCAGTACTTC
CDR3 length: 13; D gene: NA; J gene: TRBJ2-3; V gene: TRBV6-4; clone size: NA; CDR3 protein: CAIAESSTDTQYF; CDR3 DNA: TGTGCCATCGCTGAGAGCTCCACAGATACGCAGTATTTT
CDR3 length: 14; D gene: NA; J gene: TRBJ2-7; V gene: TRBV27; clone size: NA; CDR3 protein: CASSLIGTSYEQYF; CDR3 DNA: TGTGCCAGCAGTTTAATTGGGACTTCCTACGAGCAGTACTTC
CDR3 length: 15; D gene: TRBD1; J gene: TRBJ1-2; V gene: TRBV7-3; clone size: NA; CDR3 protein: CASSLDAGGGYGYTF; CDR3 DNA: TGTGCCAGCAGCTTAGACGCAGGGGGCGGCTATGGCTACACCTTC
CDR3 length: 14; D gene: TRBD1; J gene: TRBJ2-7; V gene: TRBV6-1; clone size: NA; CDR3 protein: CASSEGDRALEQYF; CDR3 DNA: TGTGCCAGCAGCGAGGGGGACAGGGCCCTCGAGCAGTACTTC
CDR3 length: 14; D gene: NA; J gene: TRBJ1-1; V gene: TRBV2; clone size: NA; CDR3 protein: CASSRQARNTEAFF; CDR3 DNA: TGTGCCAGCAGTAGACAGGCCCGGAACACTGAAGCTTTCTTT
CDR3 length: 16; D gene: TRBD2; J gene: TRBJ2-7; V gene: TRBV5-6; clone size: NA; CDR3 protein: CASSFLAGGIVSEQYF; CDR3 DNA: TGTGCCAGCAGCTTTCTTGCGGGGGGGATAGTGAGCGAGCAGTACTTC
CDR3 length: 16; D gene: TRBD2; J gene: TRBJ2-7; V gene: TRBV7-2; clone size: once; CDR3 protein: CASSSLLAGGSYEQYF; CDR3 DNA: TGTGCCAGCAGCTCCTTACTAGCGGGAGGTTCCTACGAGCAGTACTTC
CDR3 length: 17; D gene: TRBD1; J gene: TRBJ1-1; V gene: TRBV5-4; clone size: NA; CDR3 protein: CASSLRDRGRLGTEAFF; CDR3 DNA: TGTGCCAGCAGCCTCCGGGACAGGGGGCGATTGGGAACTGAAGCTTTCTTT
CDR3 length: 14; D gene: NA; J gene: TRBJ1-1; V gene: TRBV15; clone size: NA; CDR3 protein: CATSAGAMNTEAFF; CDR3 DNA: TGTGCCACCTCGGCAGGGGCTATGAACACTGAAGCTTTCTTT
CDR3 length: 16; D gene: NA; J gene: TRBJ1-4; V gene: TRBV4-1; clone size: NA; CDR3 protein: CASSQEVQASNEKLFF; CDR3 DNA: TGCGCCAGCAGCCAAGAGGTTCAGGCCTCTAATGAAAAACTGTTTTTT
CDR3 length: 17; D gene: NA; J gene: TRBJ2-7; V gene: TRBV21-1; clone size: NA; CDR3 protein: CASSADRPRPISYEQYF; CDR3 DNA: TGTGCCAGCAGCGCCGACAGACCTCGACCGATCTCCTACGAGCAGTACTTC
CDR3 length: 15; D gene: NA; J gene: TRBJ2-7; V gene: TRBV6-5; clone size: NA; CDR3 protein: CASRGEGAGDYEQYF; CDR3 DNA: TGTGCCAGCAGGGGCGAGGGAGCCGGAGACTACGAGCAGTACTTC
CDR3 length: 17; D gene: TRBD2; J gene: TRBJ2-3; V gene: TRBV2; clone size: NA; CDR3 protein: CASSEGTSGTSTDTQYF; CDR3 DNA: TGTGCCAGCAGTGAAGGGACTAGCGGGACTAGCACAGATACGCAGTATTTT
CDR3 length: 14; D gene: TRBD2; J gene: TRBJ2-1; V gene: TRBV19; clone size: NA; CDR3 protein: CATSGLGEINEQFF; CDR3 DNA: TGTGCCACCTCGGGACTAGGGGAAATCAATGAGCAGTTCTTC
CDR3 length: 15; D gene: TRBD1; J gene: TRBJ2-7; V gene: TRBV2; clone size: NA; CDR3 protein: CASSGTGGNLYEQYF; CDR3 DNA: TGTGCCAGCAGCGGGACAGGGGGAAATCTCTACGAGCAGTACTTC
CDR3 length: 19; D gene: TRBD2; J gene: TRBJ2-2; V gene: TRBV7-9; clone size: once; CDR3 protein: CASSSTLAGDTPNTGELFF; CDR3 DNA: TGTGCCAGCAGCTCAACCCTAGCGGGAGATACCCCGAACACCGGGGAGCTGTTTTTT
CDR3 length: 15; D gene: TRBD1; J gene: TRBJ1-6; V gene: TRBV6-4; clone size: NA; CDR3 protein: CASSDKTGGDSPLHF; CDR3 DNA: TGTGCCAGCAGTGATAAGACAGGGGGAGACTCACCCCTCCACTTT
CDR3 length: 14; D gene: TRBD1; J gene: TRBJ2-7; V gene: TRBV7-9; clone size: NA; CDR3 protein: CASSSRDRDYEQYF; CDR3 DNA: TGTGCCAGCAGCTCCCGGGACAGAGACTACGAGCAGTACTTC
CDR3 length: 14; D gene: NA; J gene: TRBJ1-2; V gene: TRBV19; clone size: NA; CDR3 protein: CASSISTTNGGYTF; CDR3 DNA: TGTGCCAGTAGTATTTCGACGACAAATGGTGGCTACACCTTC
CDR3 length: 17; D gene: TRBD1; J gene: TRBJ1-1; V gene: TRBV28; clone size: NA; CDR3 protein: CASSVTTDRGAGTEAFF; CDR3 DNA: TGTGCCAGCAGCGTAACCACGGACAGGGGAGCGGGGACTGAAGCTTTCTTT
CDR3 length: 12; D gene: NA; J gene: TRBJ2-1; V gene: TRBV15; clone size: NA; CDR3 protein: CATSRVANEQFF; CDR3 DNA: TGTGCCACCAGCAGAGTTGCGAATGAGCAGTTCTTC
CDR3 length: 16; D gene: TRBD1; J gene: TRBJ2-1; V gene: TRBV11-3; clone size: NA; CDR3 protein: CASSPPGTGEANEQFF; CDR3 DNA: TGTGCCAGCAGCCCGCCCGGGACAGGGGAGGCCAATGAGCAGTTCTTC
CDR3 length: 15; D gene: TRBD2; J gene: TRBJ2-1; V gene: TRBV6-5; clone size: NA; CDR3 protein: CASSLRAGDYNEQFF; CDR3 DNA: TGTGCCAGCAGTTTAAGAGCGGGGGACTACAATGAGCAGTTCTTC
CDR3 length: 14; D gene: NA; J gene: TRBJ1-1; V gene: TRBV6-5; clone size: NA; CDR3 protein: CASRPRGGYTEAFF; CDR3 DNA: TGTGCCAGCAGGCCTCGGGGGGGTTACACTGAAGCTTTCTTT
CDR3 length: 14; D gene: NA; J gene: TRBJ1-1; V gene: TRBV19; clone size: NA; CDR3 protein: CASSIMAVNTEAFF; CDR3 DNA: TGTGCCAGTAGTATCATGGCAGTGAACACTGAAGCTTTCTTT
CDR3 length: 15; D gene: NA; J gene: TRBJ2-1; V gene: TRBV6-4; clone size: NA; CDR3 protein: CASSEVAGGGDKWFF; CDR3 DNA: TGTGCCAGCAGTGAAGTGGCCGGCGGGGGCGACAAATGGTTCTTC
CDR3 length: 17; D gene: NA; J gene: TRBJ1-3; V gene: TRBV5-6; clone size: NA; CDR3 protein: CASSLDYSGFKGNTIYF; CDR3 DNA: TGTGCCAGCAGCTTGGATTACTCAGGATTTAAGGGAAACACCATATATTTT
CDR3 length: 14; D gene: TRBD1; J gene: TRBJ1-2; V gene: TRBV5-6; clone size: NA; CDR3 protein: CASSLRDRSYGYTF; CDR3 DNA: TGTGCCAGCAGCTTGCGGGACAGAAGCTATGGCTACACCTTC
CDR3 length: 16; D gene: NA; J gene: TRBJ2-7; V gene: TRBV15; clone size: NA; CDR3 protein: CATSRAVSDISYEQYF; CDR3 DNA: TGTGCCACCAGCAGAGCGGTTTCTGACATCTCCTACGAGCAGTACTTC
CDR3 length: 14; D gene: TRBD1; J gene: TRBJ2-3; V gene: TRBV6-1; clone size: NA; CDR3 protein: CASIPGQGSDTQYF; CDR3 DNA: TGTGCCAGCATCCCGGGACAGGGGTCTGATACGCAGTATTTT
CDR3 length: 13; D gene: NA; J gene: TRBJ2-1; V gene: TRBV9; clone size: NA; CDR3 protein: CASSVVSGNEQFF; CDR3 DNA: TGTGCCAGCAGCGTAGTCTCGGGAAATGAGCAGTTCTTC